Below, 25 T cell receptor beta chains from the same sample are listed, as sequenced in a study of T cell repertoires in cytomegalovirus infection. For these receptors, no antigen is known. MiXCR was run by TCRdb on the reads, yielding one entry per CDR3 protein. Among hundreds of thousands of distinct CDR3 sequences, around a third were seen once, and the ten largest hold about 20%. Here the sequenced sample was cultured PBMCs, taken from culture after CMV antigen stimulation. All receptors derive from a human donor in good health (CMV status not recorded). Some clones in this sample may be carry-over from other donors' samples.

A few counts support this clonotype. Here the CDR3 reads CASSRATKASPLHF. CDR3 nucleotides: TGTGCCAGCAGTCGGGCCACAAAGGCCTCACCCCTCCACTTT. The chain uses TRBV2 and TRBJ1-6; D not certain. Trimming removed 5 bases at V and 10 bases at J, with 15 bases between. Germline CDR1 reads SNHLY; CDR2 reads FYNNEI. The CDR3 contains 14 residues.

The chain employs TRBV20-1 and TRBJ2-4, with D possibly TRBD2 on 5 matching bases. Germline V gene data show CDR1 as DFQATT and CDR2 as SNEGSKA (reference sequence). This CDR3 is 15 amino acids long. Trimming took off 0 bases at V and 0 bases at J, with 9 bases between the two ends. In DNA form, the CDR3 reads TGCAGTGCTAGAGATGGGAGTCTAGCCAAAAACATTCAGTACTTC. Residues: CSARDGSLAKNIQYF.

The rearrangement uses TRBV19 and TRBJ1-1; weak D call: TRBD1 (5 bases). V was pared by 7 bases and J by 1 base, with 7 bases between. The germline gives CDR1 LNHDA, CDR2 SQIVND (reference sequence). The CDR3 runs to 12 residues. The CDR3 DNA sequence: TGTGCCAGTATGGGGCGGAACACTGAAGCTTTCTTT. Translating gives CASMGRNTEAFF.

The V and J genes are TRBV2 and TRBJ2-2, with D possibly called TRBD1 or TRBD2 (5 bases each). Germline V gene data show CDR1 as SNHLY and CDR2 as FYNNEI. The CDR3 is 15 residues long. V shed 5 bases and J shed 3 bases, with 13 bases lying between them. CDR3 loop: CASSRSRDDTGELFF. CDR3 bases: TGTGCCAGCAGTCGTAGCAGGGACGACACCGGGGAGCTGTTTTTT. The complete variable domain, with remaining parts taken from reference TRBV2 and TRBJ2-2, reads EPEVTQTPSHQVTQMGQEVILRCVPISNHLYFYWYRQILGQKVEFLVSFYNNEISEKSEIFDDQFSVERPDGSNFTLKIRSTKLEDSAMYFCASSRSRDDTGELFFGEGSRLTVL.

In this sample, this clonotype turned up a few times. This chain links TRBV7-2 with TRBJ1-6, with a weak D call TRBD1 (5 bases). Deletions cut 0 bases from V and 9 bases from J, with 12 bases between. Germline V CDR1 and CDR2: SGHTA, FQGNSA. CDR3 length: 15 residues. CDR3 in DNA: TGTGCCAGCAGCTTAGCTAGACAGTGGCCTTCACCCCTCCACTTT. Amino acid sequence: CASSLARQWPSPLHF.

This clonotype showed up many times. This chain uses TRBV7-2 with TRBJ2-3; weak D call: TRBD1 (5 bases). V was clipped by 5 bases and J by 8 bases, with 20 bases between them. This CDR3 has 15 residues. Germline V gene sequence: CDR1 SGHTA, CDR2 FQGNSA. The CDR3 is CASSLLPGSQGTQYF. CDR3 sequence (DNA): TGTGCCAGCAGCCTGCTACCGGGCTCCCAGGGTACGCAGTATTTT.

CDR3 nucleotide sequence: TGCAGCGCCTCCGGGACGGGATCCTACGAGCAGTACTTC. Encoded protein: CSASGTGSYEQYF. The chain links TRBV29-1 to TRBJ2-7; either TRBD1 or TRBD2 may supply D (5 bases each). Germline CDR1 is SQVTM and CDR2 is ANQGSEA. Trimming cost V 7 bases and J 1 base, with 14 bases left between them. The CDR3 consists of 13 residues.

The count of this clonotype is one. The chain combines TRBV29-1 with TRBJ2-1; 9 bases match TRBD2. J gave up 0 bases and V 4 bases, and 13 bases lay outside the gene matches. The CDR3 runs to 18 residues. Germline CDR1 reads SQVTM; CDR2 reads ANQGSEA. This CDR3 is CSVGGASAGGFSYNEQFF. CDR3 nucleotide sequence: TGCAGCGTTGGAGGAGCATCGGCGGGAGGGTTCTCCTACAATGAGCAGTTCTTC.

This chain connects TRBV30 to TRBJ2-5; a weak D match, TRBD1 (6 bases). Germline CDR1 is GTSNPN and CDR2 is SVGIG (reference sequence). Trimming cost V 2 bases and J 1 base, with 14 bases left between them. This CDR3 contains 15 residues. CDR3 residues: CAWSSPHRAQETQYF. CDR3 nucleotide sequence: TGTGCCTGGAGTTCCCCCCACAGGGCCCAAGAGACCCAGTACTTC.

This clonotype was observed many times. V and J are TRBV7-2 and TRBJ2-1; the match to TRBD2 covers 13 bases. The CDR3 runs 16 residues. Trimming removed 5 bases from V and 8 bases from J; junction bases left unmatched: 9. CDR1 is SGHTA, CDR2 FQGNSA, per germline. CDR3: CASSLLGLAGVDEQFF. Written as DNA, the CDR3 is TGTGCCAGCAGCCTTTTAGGACTAGCGGGAGTCGATGAGCAGTTCTTC. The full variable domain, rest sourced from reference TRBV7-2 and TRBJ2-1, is GAGVSQSPSNKVTEKGKDVELRCDPISGHTALYWYRQSLGQGLEFLIYFQGNSAPDKSGLPSDRFSAERTGGSVSTLTIQRTQQEDSAVYLCASSLLGLAGVDEQFFGPGTRLTVL.

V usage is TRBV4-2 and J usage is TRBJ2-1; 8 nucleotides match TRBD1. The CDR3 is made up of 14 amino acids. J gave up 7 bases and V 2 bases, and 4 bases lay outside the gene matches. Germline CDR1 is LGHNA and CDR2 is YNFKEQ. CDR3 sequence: CASSQQGARNEQFF. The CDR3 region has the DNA TGTGCCAGCAGCCAACAGGGGGCGCGGAATGAGCAGTTCTTC.

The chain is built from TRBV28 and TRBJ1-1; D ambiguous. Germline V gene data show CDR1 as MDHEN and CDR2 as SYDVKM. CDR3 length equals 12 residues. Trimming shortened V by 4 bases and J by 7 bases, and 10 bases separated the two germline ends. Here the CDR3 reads CASSSLGNEAFF. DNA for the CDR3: TGTGCCAGCAGTTCTCTCGGGAATGAAGCTTTCTTT.

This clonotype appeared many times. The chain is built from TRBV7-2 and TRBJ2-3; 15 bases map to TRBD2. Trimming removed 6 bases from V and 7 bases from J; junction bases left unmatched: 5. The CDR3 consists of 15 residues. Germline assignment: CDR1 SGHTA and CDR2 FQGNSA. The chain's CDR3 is CASSPGLAGGYTQYF. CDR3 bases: TGTGCCAGCAGTCCCGGACTAGCGGGAGGGTATACGCAGTATTTT. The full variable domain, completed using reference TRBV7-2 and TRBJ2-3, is GAGVSQSPSNKVTEKGKDVELRCDPISGHTALYWYRQSLGQGLEFLIYFQGNSAPDKSGLPSDRFSAERTGGSVSTLTIQRTQQEDSAVYLCASSPGLAGGYTQYFGPGTRLTVL.

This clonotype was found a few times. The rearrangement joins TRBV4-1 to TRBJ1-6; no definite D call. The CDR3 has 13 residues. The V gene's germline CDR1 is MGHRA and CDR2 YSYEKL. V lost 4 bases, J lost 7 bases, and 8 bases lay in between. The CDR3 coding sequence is TGCGCCAGCAGCCCCTGGACCAATTCACCCCTCCACTTT. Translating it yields CASSPWTNSPLHF.

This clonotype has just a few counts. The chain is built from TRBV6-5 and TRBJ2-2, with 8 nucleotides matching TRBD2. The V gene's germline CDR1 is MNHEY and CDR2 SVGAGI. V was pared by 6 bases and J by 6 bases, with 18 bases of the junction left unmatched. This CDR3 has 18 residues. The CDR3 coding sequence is TGTGCCAGCAGAAGCCCACAGTACCCAGCGGGGGTATCCGGGGAGCTGTTTTTT. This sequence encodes CASRSPQYPAGVSGELFF.

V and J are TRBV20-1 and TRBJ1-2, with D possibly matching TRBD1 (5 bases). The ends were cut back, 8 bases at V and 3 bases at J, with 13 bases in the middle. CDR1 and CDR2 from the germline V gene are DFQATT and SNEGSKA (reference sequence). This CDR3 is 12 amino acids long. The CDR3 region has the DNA TGCAGTCCTCTAAGGGGTGACTATGGCTACACCTTC. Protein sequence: CSPLRGDYGYTF.

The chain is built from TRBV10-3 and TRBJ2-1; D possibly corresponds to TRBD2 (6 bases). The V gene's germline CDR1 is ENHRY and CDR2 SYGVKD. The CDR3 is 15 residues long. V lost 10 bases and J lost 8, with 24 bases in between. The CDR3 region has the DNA TGTGCCACGGCCCCTGGGGGGAGGAGCGGGTATGAGCAGTTCTTC. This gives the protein CATAPGGRSGYEQFF.

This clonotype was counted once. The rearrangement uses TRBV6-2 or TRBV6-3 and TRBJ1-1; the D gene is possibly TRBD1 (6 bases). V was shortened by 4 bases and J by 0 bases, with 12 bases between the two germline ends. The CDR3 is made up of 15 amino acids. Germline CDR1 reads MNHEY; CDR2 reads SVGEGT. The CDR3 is CASSFWQGMNTEAFF. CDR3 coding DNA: TGTGCCAGCAGTTTCTGGCAGGGGATGAACACTGAAGCTTTCTTT.

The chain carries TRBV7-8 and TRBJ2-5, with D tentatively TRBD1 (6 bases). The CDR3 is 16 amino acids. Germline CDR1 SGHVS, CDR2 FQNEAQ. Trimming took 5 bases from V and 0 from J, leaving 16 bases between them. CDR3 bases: TGTGCCAGCAGCCGTCGGGTCACAGGGTACCAAGAGACCCAGTACTTC. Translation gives CASSRRVTGYQETQYF.

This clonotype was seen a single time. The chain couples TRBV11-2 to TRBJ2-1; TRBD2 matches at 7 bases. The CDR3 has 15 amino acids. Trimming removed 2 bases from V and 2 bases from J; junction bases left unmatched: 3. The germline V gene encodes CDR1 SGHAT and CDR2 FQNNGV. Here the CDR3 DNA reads TGTGCCAGCAGCTTAACCCGGGGGGCCTACAATGAGCAGTTCTTC. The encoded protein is CASSLTRGAYNEQFF.

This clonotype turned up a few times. The CDR3 DNA reads TGTGCCATCAGTGAGTCGACAGCCGAGGATCAGTTCTTC. Protein sequence: CAISESTAEDQFF. The V gene is TRBV10-3, the J gene TRBJ2-1, with TRBD1 as a possible D gene (5 bases). Trimming left V 0 bases short and J 13 bases short, with 13 bases between. CDR1 and CDR2 (germline): ENHRY, SYGVKD. The CDR3 covers 13 residues.

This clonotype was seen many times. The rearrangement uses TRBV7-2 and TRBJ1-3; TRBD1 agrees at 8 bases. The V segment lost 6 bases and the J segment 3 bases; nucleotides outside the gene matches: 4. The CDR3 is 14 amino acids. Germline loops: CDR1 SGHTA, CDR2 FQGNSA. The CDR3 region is CASRRTGIGNTIYF. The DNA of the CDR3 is TGTGCCAGCAGGAGGACAGGGATTGGAAACACCATATATTTT.

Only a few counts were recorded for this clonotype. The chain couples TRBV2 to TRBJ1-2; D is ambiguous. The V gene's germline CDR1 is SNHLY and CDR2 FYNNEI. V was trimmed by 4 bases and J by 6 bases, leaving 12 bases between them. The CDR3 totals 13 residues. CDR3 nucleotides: TGTGCCAGCAGTGTTGGCAACTTGGATGGCTACACCTTC. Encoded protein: CASSVGNLDGYTF.

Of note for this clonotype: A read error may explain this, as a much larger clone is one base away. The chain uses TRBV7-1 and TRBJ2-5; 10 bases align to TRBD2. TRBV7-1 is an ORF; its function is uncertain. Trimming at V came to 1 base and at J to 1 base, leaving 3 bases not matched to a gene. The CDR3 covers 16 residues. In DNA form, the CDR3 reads TGTGCCAGCAGCTCAGAACTAGCGGGGTTCCAAGAGACCCAGTACTTC. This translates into CASSSELAGFQETQYF.

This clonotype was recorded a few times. In nucleotides, the CDR3 is TGTGCCAGCAGCCCCGGACAGGGTTGGAACTCTGGGGCCAACGTCCTGACTTTC. As protein: CASSPGQGWNSGANVLTF. This rearrangement joins TRBV5-4 to TRBJ2-6; 8 bases map to TRBD1. V trimming: 4 bases; J trimming: 0 bases; junction bases outside the gene matches: 9. The CDR3 extends over 18 amino acids. Germline V gives CDR1 SGHNT, CDR2 YYREEE (reference sequence).